Listed here are 18 T cell receptor beta chains from one sample, sequenced in a study of T cell responses to AZD1222 COVID-19 vaccine. Sequencing was performed with immunoSEQ multiplex PCR; in TCRdb, only in-frame clones are kept and a portion is missing. The sample shows 150,000 to 200,000 clones, 93% of them seen only once. This specimen consisted of peripheral blood, obtained on day 0 of AZD1222 vaccination. The receptor set was obtained from an adult in good health.

J is TRBJ2-1 and V is TRBV6-5, with D perhaps matching TRBD1 or TRBD2 (5 bases each). There are 13 residues in the CDR3. Trimming shortened V by 7 bases and J by 5 bases, and 12 bases separated the two germline ends. Germline-derived CDR1 and CDR2 are MNHEY and SVGAGI. CDR3 nucleotides: TGTGCCAGCACCGGGACGGTTGACAATGAGCAGTTCTTC. Its translation is CASTGTVDNEQFF.

This chain joins TRBV11-2 and TRBJ1-1; D is unclear. The germline V gene has CDR1 SGHAT and CDR2 FQNNGV. Trimming took 1 base from V and 6 from J, leaving 15 bases between them. The CDR3 totals 15 residues. The CDR3 sequence is CASSLGHSKAAEAFF. CDR3 bases: TGTGCCAGCAGCTTAGGGCACTCAAAAGCTGCTGAAGCTTTCTTT.

The CDR3 here is CASSLSLRTGTGYNQPQHF. CDR3 nucleotides: TGTGCCAGCAGCTTATCCTTGAGAACTGGGACAGGTTACAATCAGCCCCAGCATTTT. This rearrangement joins TRBV5-5 to TRBJ1-5; 8 bases agree with TRBD1. The germline gives CDR1 SGHKS, CDR2 YYEKEE (reference sequence). V lost 2 bases, J lost 3 bases, and 16 bases stayed unmatched. The CDR3 is 19 residues long. The entire variable domain, with the rest obtained from reference TRBV5-5 and TRBJ1-5, is as follows: DAGVTQSPTHLIKTRGQQVTLRCSPISGHKSVSWYQQVLGQGPQFIFQYYEKEERGRGNFPDRFSARQFPNYSSELNVNALLLGDSALYLCASSLSLRTGTGYNQPQHFGDGTRLSIL.

The gene calls are TRBV30 and TRBJ2-1; D unresolved. Germline CDR1 is GTSNPN and CDR2 is SVGIG (reference sequence). CDR3 length equals 14 residues. Trimming left V 4 bases short and J 6 bases short, with 16 bases between. DNA of the CDR3: TGTGCCTGGACCCCCGGACCCCCTTTCAATGAGCAGTTCTTC. It is translated as CAWTPGPPFNEQFF.

The genes are TRBV6-4 and TRBJ2-2; D gene uncertain. Germline V gene data show CDR1 as MRHNA and CDR2 as SNTAGT. This CDR3 contains 16 residues. V lost 5 bases and J lost 3, with 16 bases in between. The CDR3 sequence: CASSYSYNSDTGELFF. In nucleotides, the CDR3 is TGTGCCAGCAGTTATTCATACAACTCGGACACCGGGGAGCTGTTTTTT.

V usage is TRBV7-6 and J usage is TRBJ2-7; D possibly uses TRBD1 or TRBD2 (5 bases each). This CDR3 is built from 15 residues. The ends were cut back, 5 bases at V and 7 bases at J, with 21 bases in the middle. The germline V gene has CDR1 SGHVS and CDR2 FNYEAQ. CDR3 DNA: TGTGCCAGCAGCCCCCCTAGCATCGGGGCGAGGGAGCAGTACTTC. Its translation: CASSPPSIGAREQYF.

The chain combines TRBV30 with TRBJ2-3, with D tentatively TRBD1 (5 bases). CDR1 GTSNPN and CDR2 SVGIG come from the germline V gene (reference sequence). Trimming removed 2 bases from V and 2 bases from J, with 17 bases in between. The CDR3 has 16 amino acids. This chain's CDR3 is CAWSLARQLYTDTQYF. CDR3 bases: TGTGCCTGGAGTTTAGCCCGACAGCTTTACACAGATACGCAGTATTTT.

This clone was seen a handful of times. The chain couples TRBV3-1 (or the pseudogene TRBV3-2) to TRBJ2-7; 7 bases match TRBD1. Germline loops: CDR1 LGHDT, CDR2 YNNKEL (reference sequence). This CDR3 comprises 15 residues. V lost 5 bases, J lost 7 bases, and 14 bases stayed unmatched. In DNA, the CDR3 is TGTGCCAGCAGCTTCAAGACAGGGCCGGTGGGAGAGCAGTACTTC. Amino acids: CASSFKTGPVGEQYF.

The chain links TRBV12-3 or TRBV12-4 to TRBJ2-5; no firm D call. The CDR3 length is 11 residues. Trimming cost V 6 bases and J 5 bases, with 7 bases left between them. The CDR3 nucleotides read TGTGCCAGCAGGGGTCGCGAGACCCAGTACTTC. Its translation is CASRGRETQYF.

The chain has TRBV10-3 and TRBJ2-7, with 10 bases matching TRBD1. Trimming took 6 bases from V and 3 from J; bases not matched to a gene: 5. Per germline, CDR1 ENHRY and CDR2 SYGVKD. This CDR3 is 14 amino acids long. CDR3 region: CAIRAGQGNYEQYF. CDR3 bases: TGTGCCATCAGAGCGGGACAGGGGAACTACGAGCAGTACTTC.

This rearrangement joins TRBV5-1 to TRBJ2-5; 7 bases match TRBD1. The CDR3 totals 14 residues. The germline V gene encodes CDR1 SGHRS and CDR2 YFSETQ. V dropped 4 bases and J dropped 1; count of bases not matched to a gene: 4. CDR3 DNA sequence: TGCGCCAGCAGCGGGACAGCCACCCAAGAGACCCAGTACTTC. Its translation is CASSGTATQETQYF.

The chain combines TRBV6-5 with TRBJ1-4; no clear D gene. V was clipped by 2 bases and J by 10 bases, with 17 bases between them. Germline CDR1 and CDR2: MNHEY and SVGAGI. This CDR3 contains 15 residues. CDR3 sequence reads: CASSYGSPRSGKLFF. The CDR3 DNA reads TGTGCCAGCAGTTACGGGTCCCCACGCTCAGGAAAACTGTTTTTT.

The rearrangement links TRBV6-1 to TRBJ1-4, with D perhaps TRBD1 (5 bases). The CDR3 length is 16 residues. The germline V gene encodes CDR1 MNHNS and CDR2 SASEGT. Trimming stripped 0 bases from V and 4 bases from J, with 12 bases between. The CDR3 loop reads CASSEAQGTVNEKLFF. CDR3 DNA: TGTGCCAGCAGTGAAGCCCAGGGAACAGTTAATGAAAAACTGTTTTTT.

This clone showed up just a few times. The V call is TRBV18, the J call TRBJ1-6; D is unresolved. From germline, CDR1 is KGHSH and CDR2 LQKENI. CDR3 size: 14 residues. V shed 2 bases and J shed 8 bases, with 10 bases lying between them. CDR3 bases: TGTGCCAGCTCACCAGCGGACGCGGATTCACCCCTCCACTTT. It codes for CASSPADADSPLHF.

The chain recombines TRBV19 with TRBJ1-5, with a weak D call TRBD1 (6 bases). The V gene lost 7 bases and the J gene lost 0 bases, with 16 bases spanning the gap. Germline V lookup: CDR1 LNHDA, CDR2 SQIVND (reference sequence). The CDR3 contains 16 residues. The CDR3 spells CASTRGGTPSNQPQHF. The CDR3 nucleotides are TGTGCCAGTACCAGGGGAGGGACACCTAGCAATCAGCCCCAGCATTTT.

The chain has TRBV19 and TRBJ1-1; the D is unclear. With 4 bases removed from V and 1 base from J, the gap between germline ends came to 19 bases. The CDR3 runs to 17 residues. In germline, CDR1 is LNHDA, CDR2 SQIVND (reference sequence). The CDR3 protein is CASSTTGIIRKNTEAFF. As DNA, the CDR3 is TGTGCCAGTAGTACCACCGGGATAATTCGGAAGAACACTGAAGCTTTCTTT.

This chain connects TRBV6-1 to TRBJ2-7; unclear D gene. Trimming left V 2 bases short and J 2 bases short, with 7 bases between. Germline-derived CDR1 and CDR2 are MNHNS and SASEGT. The CDR3 totals 13 residues. CDR3 DNA: TGTGCCAGCAGTGAAACACAACCCTACGAGCAGTACTTC. Amino acids: CASSETQPYEQYF.

The rearrangement joins TRBV2 to TRBJ2-3; no firm D call. Trimming stripped 2 bases from V and 0 bases from J, with 9 bases between. The length of the CDR3 is 15 residues. CDR1 is SNHLY and CDR2 is FYNNEI in the germline V gene. CDR3 residues: CASSEIGASTDTQYF. The CDR3 DNA reads TGTGCCAGCAGTGAAATTGGAGCAAGCACAGATACGCAGTATTTT.